These 18 T cell receptor beta chains came from one sample sequenced in a study of blood T cell repertoires in COVID-19. Clones were read by immunoSEQ multiplex PCR, and TCRdb kept only the in-frame ones, dropping some. The sample lists 130,000 or so clones, around 63% occurring once. The sequencing input was peripheral blood. These receptor sequences come from a woman aged 70-85 years with acute or convalescent COVID-19.

A single count supports this clone. This rearrangement joins TRBV19 to TRBJ2-2; 11 bases map to TRBD1. CDR1 LNHDA and CDR2 SQIVND come from the germline V gene (reference sequence). J gave up 3 bases and V 5 bases, and 11 bases lay outside the gene matches. This CDR3 is built from 18 residues. In nucleotides, the CDR3 is TGTGCCAGTAGTCTCACCGGGACAGGGGGTCTGCACACCGGGGAGCTGTTTTTT. Encoded protein: CASSLTGTGGLHTGELFF.

This clone was found a few times. The chain recombines TRBV28 with TRBJ2-1, with 8 nucleotides matching TRBD2. The V segment lost 5 bases and the J segment 6 bases; nucleotides outside the gene matches: 6. From germline, CDR1 is MDHEN and CDR2 SYDVKM. CDR3 length equals 14 residues. The CDR3 protein is CASSPGTRVNEQFF. In DNA form, the CDR3 reads TGTGCCAGCAGTCCCGGGACTAGAGTCAATGAGCAGTTCTTC.

This chain connects TRBV7-6 to TRBJ2-3; D gene ambiguous. The CDR3 consists of 17 residues. Between the trimmed V and J ends, which lost 3 bases and 0 bases, there was a span of 16 bases. CDR1 and CDR2 (germline): SGHVS, FNYEAQ. In DNA, the CDR3 is TGTGCCAGCAGCTTCCTCCCTCAGATTTTGAGCACAGATACGCAGTATTTT. Translated: CASSFLPQILSTDTQYF.

The CDR3 DNA reads as TGTGCCAGCAGCTTATCACCCAGGGCTCGCTATGGCTACACCTTC. Residues: CASSLSPRARYGYTF. The chain couples TRBV7-2 to TRBJ1-2, with a possible D match to TRBD1 (5 bases). Germline V gene lookup returns CDR1 SGHTA and CDR2 FQGNSA. Trimming took off 2 bases at V and 4 bases at J, with 14 bases between the two ends. CDR3 size: 15 residues.

This rearrangement joins TRBV20-1 to TRBJ2-7; possible D gene TRBD2, 7 bases. Trimming cost V 3 bases and J 6 bases, with 24 bases left between them. The CDR3 has 16 residues. Looked up from germline, CDR1 is DFQATT and CDR2 is SNEGSKA (reference sequence). The CDR3 DNA is TGCAGTGCTAGTTCCCAGGGAGGGGGAGGGCGGTCCGAGCAGTACTTC. Protein product: CSASSQGGGGRSEQYF.

The chain recombines TRBV19 with TRBJ2-1, with D unclear. V was trimmed by 0 bases and J by 7 bases, leaving 10 bases between them. CDR1 and CDR2 (germline): LNHDA, SQIVND (reference sequence). CDR3 length equals 14 residues. The DNA for the CDR3 is TGTGCCAGTAGTATAGACCAGACATGGAATGAGCAGTTCTTC. This sequence encodes CASSIDQTWNEQFF.

V and J are TRBV5-4 and TRBJ2-7; D is possibly TRBD1 (5 bases). The V end was cut by 5 bases, the J end by 1 base, with 10 bases between. The CDR3 is 13 amino acids. CDR1 SGHNT and CDR2 YYREEE come from the germline V gene (reference sequence). In DNA form, the CDR3 reads TGTGCCAGCAGTAGAACAGGTTCCTACGAGCAGTACTTC. Protein sequence: CASSRTGSYEQYF. The full variable domain, in which reference TRBV5-4 and TRBJ2-7 provide the parts outside the CDR3, is ETGVTQSPTHLIKTRGQQVTLRCSSQSGHNTVSWYQQALGQGPQFIFQYYREEENGRGNFPPRFSGLQFPNYSSELNVNALELDDSALYLCASSRTGSYEQYFGPGTRLTVT.

This chain connects TRBV9 to TRBJ1-2; no reliable D call. CDR1 is SGDLS and CDR2 is YYNGEE in the germline V gene. This CDR3 is built from 17 residues. V lost 0 bases and J 1 base, leaving 16 bases between the germline ends. The CDR3 region is CASSVEATAGLNYGYTF. In DNA form, the CDR3 reads TGTGCCAGCAGCGTAGAGGCAACGGCAGGCCTTAACTATGGCTACACCTTC.

This sequence joins TRBV7-9 and TRBJ2-7; TRBD1 aligns across 9 bases. Germline-derived CDR1 and CDR2 are SEHNR and FQNEAQ (reference sequence). The CDR3 loop spans 16 amino acids. The ends lost 2 bases at V and 5 bases at J; junction bases unmatched: 10. CDR3 residues: CASSLPLERQGDEQYF. The CDR3, as DNA: TGTGCCAGCAGCTTACCCCTAGAGAGACAGGGGGACGAGCAGTACTTC.

This chain uses TRBV7-2 with TRBJ2-1, with 8 bases lining up with TRBD1. CDR1 and CDR2 from the germline V gene are SGHTA and FQGNSA. Trimming cost V 5 bases and J 6 bases; bases outside gene matches: 9. This CDR3 has 15 residues. This CDR3 is CASSPGQGSLNEQFF. The CDR3 region has the DNA TGTGCCAGCAGCCCCGGACAGGGTTCTCTCAATGAGCAGTTCTTC.

This chain links TRBV30 with TRBJ1-5; 10 bases agree with TRBD1. The length of the CDR3 is 14 residues. Germline assignment: CDR1 GTSNPN and CDR2 SVGIG (reference sequence). V was clipped by 3 bases and J by 9 bases; unmatched bases: 8. CDR3 amino acids: CAWRAGQGSLPQHF. CDR3 in DNA: TGTGCCTGGAGGGCGGGACAGGGGAGTCTGCCCCAGCATTTT. The whole variable domain, filled in from reference TRBV30 and TRBJ1-5, reads SQTIHQWPATLVQPVGSPLSLECTVEGTSNPNLYWYRQAAGRGLQLLFYSVGIGQISSEVPQNLSASRPQDRQFILSSKKLLLSDSGFYLCAWRAGQGSLPQHFGDGTRLSIL.

This clone turned up a few times. The chain employs TRBV10-2 and TRBJ2-5; tentatively, D is TRBD2 (6 bases). This CDR3 spans 15 amino acids. CDR1 is WSHSY, CDR2 SAAADI, per germline. V lost 7 bases and J lost 1, with 16 bases in between. In DNA form, the CDR3 reads TGCGCCAGCAAGGTCATGGGGGGTGGCCAAGAGACCCAGTACTTC. It yields the protein CASKVMGGGQETQYF.

This clone appeared a single time. The chain combines TRBV18 with TRBJ1-4, with 8 positions matching TRBD1. The CDR3 spans 15 residues. CDR1 and CDR2 from the germline V gene are KGHSH and LQKENI. J lost 7 bases, V lost 6 bases, and 10 bases had no gene match. The CDR3 DNA sequence: TGTGCCAGCTCGTCCTCCAGGGGGCTGCGTGAAAAACTGTTTTTT. Amino acids: CASSSSRGLREKLFF.

A few counts support this clone. V is TRBV4-3 and J is TRBJ1-4; D perhaps matches TRBD1 (5 bases). V was cut by 1 base and J by 7 bases, with 13 bases left in between. CDR1 LGHNA and CDR2 YSLEER come from the germline V gene. CDR3 length: 15 residues. The CDR3 DNA sequence: TGCGCCAGCAGCCAAGGGAGGGACGGAAGTGAAAAACTGTTTTTT. It translates to CASSQGRDGSEKLFF.

This clone was found a few times. The V and J genes are TRBV19 and TRBJ2-1; TRBD2 might be the D (6 bases). This CDR3 is built from 13 residues. Germline V lookup: CDR1 LNHDA, CDR2 SQIVND (reference sequence). V shed 5 bases and J shed 7 bases, with 12 bases lying between them. The CDR3: CASSRASVNEQFF. The CDR3 coding sequence is TGTGCCAGTAGTCGCGCTAGCGTGAATGAGCAGTTCTTC.

The chain links TRBV6-5 to TRBJ1-1; TRBD1 matches 8 bases. With V trimmed by 6 bases and J by 7 bases, 13 bases remained unmatched. CDR3 length equals 15 residues. The germline gives CDR1 MNHEY, CDR2 SVGAGI. The CDR3 DNA follows: TGTGCCAGCAGCTGGGACAGGATCTCCGGCGGTGAAGCTTTCTTT. Encoded protein: CASSWDRISGGEAFF.

The chain combines TRBV18 with TRBJ2-7; a weak D match, TRBD2 (5 bases). Germline-derived CDR1 and CDR2 are KGHSH and LQKENI. The V gene lost 4 bases and the J gene lost 2 bases, with 18 bases spanning the gap. The CDR3 contains 16 residues. The CDR3 DNA is TGTGCCAGCTCACAAACGGGGTTTCTGGAGGCCTACGAGCAGTACTTC. Amino acid sequence: CASSQTGFLEAYEQYF.

The CDR3 coding sequence is TGTGCCAGCAGTCGGGAGGCCTTTTACGAGCAGTACTTC. Protein product: CASSREAFYEQYF. The chain is built from TRBV7-3 and TRBJ2-7, with 7 positions matching TRBD2. The CDR3 has 13 residues. J gave up 4 bases and V 6 bases, and 6 bases lay outside the gene matches. CDR1 SGHTA and CDR2 FQGTGA come from the germline V gene.